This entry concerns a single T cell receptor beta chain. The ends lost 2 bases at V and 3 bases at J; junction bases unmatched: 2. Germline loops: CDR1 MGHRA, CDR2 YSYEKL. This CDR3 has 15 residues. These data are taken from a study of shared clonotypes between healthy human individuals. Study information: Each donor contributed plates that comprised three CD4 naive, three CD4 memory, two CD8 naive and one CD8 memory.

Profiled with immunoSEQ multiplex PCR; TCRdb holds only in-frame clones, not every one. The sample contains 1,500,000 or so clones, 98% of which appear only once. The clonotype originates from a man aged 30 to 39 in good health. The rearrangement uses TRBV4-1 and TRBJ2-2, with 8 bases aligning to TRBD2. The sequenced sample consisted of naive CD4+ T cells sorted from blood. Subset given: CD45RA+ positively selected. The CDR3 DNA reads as TGCGCCAGCAGCCAACTAGCGGGTTACACCGGGGAGCTGTTTTTT. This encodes CASSQLAGYTGELFF.